What follows describes a single TCR beta chain. Being one base from a much bigger clone, this may be a read error. In germline, CDR1 is SGHVS, CDR2 FQNEAQ. This CDR3 region has 14 residues. The sample is drawn from a study of CD8+CD57+ T cells in acquired aplastic anemia. The use of genomic DNA as template underpinned the TCR beta VDJ and CDR3 profiling. TCRdb called the reads again in MiXCR, with one record for every CDR3 protein. The data show roughly 500,000 distinct CDR3 sequences, with around 30% seen just once and 0.82% held by the top ten. Patients selected for sequencing had displayed CD8+CD57+ cell expansion by flow cytometry.

The sequence was obtained from a human donor with aplastic anemia. The V call is TRBV7-8, the J call TRBJ1-2; D is possibly TRBD1 (5 bases). The sequencing input was sorted CD4+, CD8+, or CD8+CD57+ T cells (not recorded which) from PBMCs. CDR3 coding DNA: TGTGCCAGCAGCTTAGGGGGGTTTGGGTATGGCTGCACCTTC. This sequence encodes CASSLGGFGYGCTF.